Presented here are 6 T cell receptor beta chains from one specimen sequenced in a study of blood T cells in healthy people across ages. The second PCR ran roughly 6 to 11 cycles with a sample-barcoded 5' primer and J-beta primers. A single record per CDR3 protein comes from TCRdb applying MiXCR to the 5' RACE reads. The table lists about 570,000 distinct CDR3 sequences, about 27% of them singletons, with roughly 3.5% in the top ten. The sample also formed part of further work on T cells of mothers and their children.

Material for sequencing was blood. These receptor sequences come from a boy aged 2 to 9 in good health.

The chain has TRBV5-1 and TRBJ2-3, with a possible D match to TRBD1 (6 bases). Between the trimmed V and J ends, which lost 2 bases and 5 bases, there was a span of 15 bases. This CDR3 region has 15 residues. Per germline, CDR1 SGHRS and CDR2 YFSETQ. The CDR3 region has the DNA TGCGCCAGCAGCTTACAGGGTGAGAAGGGAGATACGCAGTATTTT. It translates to CASSLQGEKGDTQYF.

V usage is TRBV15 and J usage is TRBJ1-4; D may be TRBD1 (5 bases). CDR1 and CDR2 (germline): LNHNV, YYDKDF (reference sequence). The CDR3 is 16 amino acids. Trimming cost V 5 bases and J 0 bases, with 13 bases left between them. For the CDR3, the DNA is TGTGCCACCAGCCGCCGGACGGACACAACTAATGAAAAACTGTTTTTT. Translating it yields CATSRRTDTTNEKLFF. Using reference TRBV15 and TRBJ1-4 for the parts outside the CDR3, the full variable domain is DAMVIQNPRYQVTQFGKPVTLSCSQTLNHNVMYWYQQKSSQAPKLLFHYYDKDFNNEADTPDNFQSRRPNTSFCFLDIRSPGLGDTAMYLCATSRRTDTTNEKLFFGSGTQLSVL.

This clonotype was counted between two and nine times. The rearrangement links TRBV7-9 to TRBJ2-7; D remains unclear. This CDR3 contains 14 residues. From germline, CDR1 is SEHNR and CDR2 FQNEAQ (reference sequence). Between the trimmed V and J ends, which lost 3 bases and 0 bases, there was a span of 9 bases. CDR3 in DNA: TGTGCCAGCAGCTTTGACTCGCTCTCCTACGAGCAGTACTTC. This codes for CASSFDSLSYEQYF.

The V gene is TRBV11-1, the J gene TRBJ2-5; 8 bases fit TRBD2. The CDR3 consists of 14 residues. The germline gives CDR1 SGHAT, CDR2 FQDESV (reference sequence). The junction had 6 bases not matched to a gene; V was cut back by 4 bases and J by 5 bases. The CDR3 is CASSWGLGGETQYF. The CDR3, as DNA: TGTGCCAGCAGCTGGGGACTAGGGGGGGAGACCCAGTACTTC. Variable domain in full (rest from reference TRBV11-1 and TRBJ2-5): EAEVAQSPRYKITEKSQAVAFWCDPISGHATLYWYRQILGQGPELLVQFQDESVVDDSQLPKDRFSAERLKGVDSTLKIQPAELGDSAMYLCASSWGLGGETQYFGPGTRLLVL.

The CDR3 nucleotides read TGCAGCGTTGTCCCGAGGACCTACAATGAGCAGTTCTTC. This sequence encodes CSVVPRTYNEQFF. This chain links TRBV29-1 with TRBJ2-1; D gene unclear. Germline V gene sequence: CDR1 SQVTM, CDR2 ANQGSEA. CDR3 length: 13 residues. V was trimmed by 4 bases and J by 2 bases, leaving 9 bases between them.

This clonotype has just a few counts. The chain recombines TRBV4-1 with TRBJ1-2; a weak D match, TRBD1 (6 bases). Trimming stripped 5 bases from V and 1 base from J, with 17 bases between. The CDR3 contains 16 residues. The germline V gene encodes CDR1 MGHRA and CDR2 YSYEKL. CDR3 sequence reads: CASSYAEGGINYGYTF. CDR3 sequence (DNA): TGCGCCAGCAGCTACGCGGAGGGGGGTATTAACTATGGCTACACCTTC.